These T cell receptor beta chains were read from a single sample in a study of neurological immune-mediated disorders. One entry per CDR3 protein results from TCRdb running MiXCR on the 5' RACE reads. The repertoire holds fewer than 85,000 distinct CDR3 sequences, with around 4% as singletons. Sequencing was performed on PBMCs. These receptors originate from a woman aged 60 to 75 with multiple sclerosis. Each CDR3 is given with its conserved first and last residue. The D gene is left open where the match is weak. The size field reads how often the clone was seen (once, few, many) or a class if it is expanded.

TGTGCCAGCAGGAAAGGACTAGCGGGGGGGACCGGGGAGCTGTTTTTT,CASRKGLAGGTGELFF,TRBD2,many,TRBV2,TRBJ2-2
TGCAGTGCTAGTGCAGGCGCCTCTGGAAACACCATATATTTT,CSASAGASGNTIYF,NA,many,TRBV20-1,TRBJ1-3
TGTGCCAGCAGCTTCGTCATTTATCAGCCCCAGCATTTT,CASSFVIYQPQHF,NA,many,TRBV7-2,TRBJ1-5
TGTGCCAGCAGCTTATCCCGGCGGAGCTCCTACGAGCAGTACTTC,CASSLSRRSSYEQYF,NA,many,TRBV7-2,TRBJ2-7
TGCGCCAGCAGCTGGAGGGGGCGCGCGAAAGAGCAGTACTTC,CASSWRGRAKEQYF,NA,many,TRBV5-1,TRBJ2-7
TGCAGTGCTAGTGATTGGGGCACCGGGGAGCTGTTTTTT,CSASDWGTGELFF,NA,many,TRBV20-1,TRBJ2-2
TGCGCCAGCAGCTCTCGAGTTGGGACAGGCCAAGAGACCCAGTACTTC,CASSSRVGTGQETQYF,TRBD1,many,TRBV5-1,TRBJ2-5
TGTGCCTCCAACCAGGGGTGGTCTGGGGCCAACGTCCTGACTTTC,CASNQGWSGANVLTF,NA,many,TRBV7-2,TRBJ2-6
TGTGCCAGCAGTTCTTCCGGGACAGGGAGCTACGAGCAGTACTTC,CASSSSGTGSYEQYF,TRBD1,many,TRBV6-5,TRBJ2-7
TGCAGCGGGGGAGGGGGGACCGGGGAGCTGTTTTTT,CSGGGGTGELFF,NA,many,TRBV29-1,TRBJ2-2
TGCGCCAGCAGCCGGGGGCAGGGGGGCACTGAAGCTTTCTTT,CASSRGQGGTEAFF,TRBD1,many,TRBV5-1,TRBJ1-1
TGTGCCAGCACCCCGACAGGGAGGAGGTATCAGCCCCAGCATTTT,CASTPTGRRYQPQHF,TRBD1,many,TRBV6-6,TRBJ1-5
TGTGCCAGCAGCTTAGCAAGGGATTCACCCCTCCACTTT,CASSLARDSPLHF,NA,many,TRBV7-9,TRBJ1-6
TGTGCCAGCAGCTTGGAAGTTTCGCGGGACGTAGGAGCTTTCTTT,CASSLEVSRDVGAFF,NA,many,TRBV5-5,TRBJ1-1
TGTGCCAGCAGATCCCGGTGGGGGGAAAATCAGCCCCAGCATTTT,CASRSRWGENQPQHF,NA,many,TRBV2,TRBJ1-5
TGTGCCAGCAGCCCAGAGGGGGGGAGACCCTACAATGAGCAGTTCTTC,CASSPEGGRPYNEQFF,NA,many,TRBV14,TRBJ2-1
TGCGCCAGCAGCTTGGCCGGGGCCACTGAAGCTTTCTTT,CASSLAGATEAFF,NA,many,TRBV5-1,TRBJ1-1
TGTGCCAGCAGTTACGGCCGGGGATCGAGAACTAATGAAAAACTGTTTTTT,CASSYGRGSRTNEKLFF,NA,many,TRBV6-5,TRBJ1-4
TGCGCCAGCAGCCGACAGCTACTTAATGAGCAGTTCTTC,CASSRQLLNEQFF,NA,many,TRBV5-1,TRBJ2-1
TGCAGTGTCCCCGCGGCTAGCGGGGCAGATACGCAGTATTTT,CSVPAASGADTQYF,TRBD2,many,TRBV20-1,TRBJ2-3
TGTGCCAGCAGCCAACGGTTAGGGGCGGATAATTCACCCCTCCACTTT,CASSQRLGADNSPLHF,NA,many,TRBV14,TRBJ1-6
TGTGCCATCAGTGTAGAGCCTAGAGATACGCAGTATTTT,CAISVEPRDTQYF,NA,many,TRBV10-3,TRBJ2-3